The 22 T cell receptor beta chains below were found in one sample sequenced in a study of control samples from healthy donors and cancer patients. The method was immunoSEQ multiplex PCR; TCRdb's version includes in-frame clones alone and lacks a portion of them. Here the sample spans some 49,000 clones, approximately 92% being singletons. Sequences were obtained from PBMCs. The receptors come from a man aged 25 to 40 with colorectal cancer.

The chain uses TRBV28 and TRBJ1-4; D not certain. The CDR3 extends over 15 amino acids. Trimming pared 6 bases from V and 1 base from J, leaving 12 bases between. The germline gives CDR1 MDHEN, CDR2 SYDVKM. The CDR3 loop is CASRHDTLTNEKLFF. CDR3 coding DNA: TGTGCCAGCAGGCACGACACCTTAACTAATGAAAAACTGTTTTTT.

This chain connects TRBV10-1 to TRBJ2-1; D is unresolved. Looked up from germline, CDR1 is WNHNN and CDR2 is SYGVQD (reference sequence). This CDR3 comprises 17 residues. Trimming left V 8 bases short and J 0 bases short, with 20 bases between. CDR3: CASGDTLGVSSYNEQFF. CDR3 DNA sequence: TGCGCCAGCGGAGATACCCTTGGGGTAAGCTCCTACAATGAGCAGTTCTTC.

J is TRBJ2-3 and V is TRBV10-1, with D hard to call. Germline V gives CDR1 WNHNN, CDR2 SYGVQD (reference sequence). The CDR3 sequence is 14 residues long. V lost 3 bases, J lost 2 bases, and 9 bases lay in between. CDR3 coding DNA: TGCGCCAGCAGTGAAAGCCTCGACACAGATACGCAGTATTTT. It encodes CASSESLDTDTQYF.

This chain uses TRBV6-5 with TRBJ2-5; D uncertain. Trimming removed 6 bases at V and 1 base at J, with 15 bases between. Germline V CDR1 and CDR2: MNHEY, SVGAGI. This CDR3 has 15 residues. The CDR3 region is CASSPSTGTQETQYF. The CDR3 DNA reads TGTGCCAGCAGCCCCTCCACTGGTACCCAAGAGACCCAGTACTTC.

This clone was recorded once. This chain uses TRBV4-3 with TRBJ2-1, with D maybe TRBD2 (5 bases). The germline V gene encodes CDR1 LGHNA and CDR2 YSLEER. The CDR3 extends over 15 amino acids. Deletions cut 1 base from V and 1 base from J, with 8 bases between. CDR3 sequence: CASSQVGGSYNEQFF. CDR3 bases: TGCGCCAGCAGCCAAGTGGGCGGGTCCTACAATGAGCAGTTCTTC.

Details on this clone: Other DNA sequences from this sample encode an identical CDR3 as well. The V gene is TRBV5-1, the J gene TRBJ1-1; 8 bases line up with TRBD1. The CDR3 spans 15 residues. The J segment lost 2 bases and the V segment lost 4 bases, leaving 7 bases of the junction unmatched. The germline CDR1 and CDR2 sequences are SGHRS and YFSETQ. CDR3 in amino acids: CASSPSGTGNTEAFF. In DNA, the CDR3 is TGCGCCAGCAGCCCATCCGGGACAGGTAACACTGAAGCTTTCTTT.

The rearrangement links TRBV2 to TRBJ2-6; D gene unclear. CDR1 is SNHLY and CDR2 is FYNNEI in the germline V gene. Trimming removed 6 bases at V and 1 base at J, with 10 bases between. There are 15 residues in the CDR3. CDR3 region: CASRVEASGANVLTF. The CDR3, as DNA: TGTGCCAGCAGGGTGGAAGCTTCTGGGGCCAACGTCCTGACTTTC.

The CDR3 nucleotides are TGCGCCAGCAGCTCAAGACTAGCGGGGGGCCAAGAGACCCAGTACTTC. It codes for CASSSRLAGGQETQYF. This chain joins TRBV5-1 and TRBJ2-5; 13 nucleotides line up with TRBD2. CDR3 length equals 16 residues. The junction had 3 bases not matched to a gene; V was cut back by 3 bases and J by 1 base. Germline V lookup: CDR1 SGHRS, CDR2 YFSETQ.

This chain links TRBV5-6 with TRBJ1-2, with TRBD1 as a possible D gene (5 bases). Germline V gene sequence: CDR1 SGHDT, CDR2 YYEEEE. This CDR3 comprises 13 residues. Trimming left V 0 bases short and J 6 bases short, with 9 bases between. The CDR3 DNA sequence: TGTGCCAGCAGCTTGGTGGCAGGGAATGGCTACACCTTC. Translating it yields CASSLVAGNGYTF.

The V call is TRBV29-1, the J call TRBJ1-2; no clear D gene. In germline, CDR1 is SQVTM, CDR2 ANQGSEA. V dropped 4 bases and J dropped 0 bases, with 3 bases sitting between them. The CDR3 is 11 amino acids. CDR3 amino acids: CSVGTNYGYTF. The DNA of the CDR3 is TGCAGCGTTGGAACTAACTATGGCTACACCTTC.

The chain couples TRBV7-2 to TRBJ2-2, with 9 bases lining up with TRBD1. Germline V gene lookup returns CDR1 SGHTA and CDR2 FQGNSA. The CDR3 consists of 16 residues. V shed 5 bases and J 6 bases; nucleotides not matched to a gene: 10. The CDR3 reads CASSKRQGVSSGELFF. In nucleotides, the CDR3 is TGTGCCAGCAGCAAAAGACAGGGGGTTTCTTCCGGGGAGCTGTTTTTT.

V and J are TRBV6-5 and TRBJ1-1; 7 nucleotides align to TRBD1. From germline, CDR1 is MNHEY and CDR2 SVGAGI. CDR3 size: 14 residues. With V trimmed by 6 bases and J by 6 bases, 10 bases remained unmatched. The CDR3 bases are TGTGCCAGCAGAAGTAGGGGGCTGTTCGCTGAAGCTTTCTTT. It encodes CASRSRGLFAEAFF.

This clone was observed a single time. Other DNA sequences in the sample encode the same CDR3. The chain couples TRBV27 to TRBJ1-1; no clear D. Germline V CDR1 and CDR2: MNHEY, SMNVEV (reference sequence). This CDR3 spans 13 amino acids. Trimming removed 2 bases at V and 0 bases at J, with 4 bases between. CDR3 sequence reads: CASSLGMNTEAFF. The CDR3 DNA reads TGTGCCAGCAGTTTAGGTATGAACACTGAAGCTTTCTTT.

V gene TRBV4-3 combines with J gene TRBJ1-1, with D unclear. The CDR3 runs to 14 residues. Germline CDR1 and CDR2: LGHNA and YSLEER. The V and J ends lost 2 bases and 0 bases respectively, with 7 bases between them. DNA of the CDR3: TGCGCCAGCAGCCAACATTCCCTGAACACTGAAGCTTTCTTT. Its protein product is CASSQHSLNTEAFF.

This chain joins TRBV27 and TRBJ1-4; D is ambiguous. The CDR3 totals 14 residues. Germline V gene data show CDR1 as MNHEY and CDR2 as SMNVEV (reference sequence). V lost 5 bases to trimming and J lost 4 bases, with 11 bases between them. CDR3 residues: CASSERVVNEKLFF. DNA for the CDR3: TGTGCCAGCAGTGAGCGGGTCGTTAATGAAAAACTGTTTTTT.

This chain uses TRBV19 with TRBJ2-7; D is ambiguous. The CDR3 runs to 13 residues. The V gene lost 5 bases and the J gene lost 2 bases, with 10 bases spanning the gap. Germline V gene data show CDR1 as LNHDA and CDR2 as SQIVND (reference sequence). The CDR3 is CASSVGSTYEQYF. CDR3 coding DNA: TGTGCCAGTAGTGTCGGGTCTACCTACGAGCAGTACTTC. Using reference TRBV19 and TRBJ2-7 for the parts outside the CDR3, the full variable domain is DGGITQSPKYLFRKEGQNVTLSCEQNLNHDAMYWYRQDPGQGLRLIYYSQIVNDFQKGDIAEGYSVSREKKESFPLTVTSAQKNPTAFYLCASSVGSTYEQYFGPGTRLTVT.

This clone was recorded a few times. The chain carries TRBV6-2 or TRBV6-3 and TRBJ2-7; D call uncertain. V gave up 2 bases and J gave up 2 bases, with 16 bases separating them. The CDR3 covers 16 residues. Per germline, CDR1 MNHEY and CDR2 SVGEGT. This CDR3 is CASSYEYGTITYEQYF. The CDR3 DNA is TGTGCCAGCAGTTACGAATATGGAACAATAACCTACGAGCAGTACTTC.

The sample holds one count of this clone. In nucleotides, the CDR3 is TGTGCCAGTTTTTGGGGCGGGAATGAGCAGTTCTTC. Its protein product is CASFWGGNEQFF. The gene calls are TRBV2 and TRBJ2-1, with D perhaps being TRBD1 or TRBD2 (5 bases each). Germline assignment: CDR1 SNHLY and CDR2 FYNNEI. CDR3 length: 12 residues. Trimming shortened V by 9 bases and J by 7 bases, and 13 bases separated the two germline ends.

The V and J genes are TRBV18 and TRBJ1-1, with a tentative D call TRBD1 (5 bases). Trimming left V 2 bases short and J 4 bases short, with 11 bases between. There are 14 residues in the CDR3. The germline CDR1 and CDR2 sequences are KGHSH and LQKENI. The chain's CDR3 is CASSPRGVSTEAFF. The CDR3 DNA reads TGTGCCAGCTCACCAAGAGGGGTTAGCACTGAAGCTTTCTTT.

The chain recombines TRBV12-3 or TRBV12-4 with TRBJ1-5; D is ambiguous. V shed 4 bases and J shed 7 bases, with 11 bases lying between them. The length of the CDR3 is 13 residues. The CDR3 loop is CASSSLPQQPQHF. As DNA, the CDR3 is TGTGCCAGCAGTTCTCTCCCCCAGCAGCCCCAGCATTTT.

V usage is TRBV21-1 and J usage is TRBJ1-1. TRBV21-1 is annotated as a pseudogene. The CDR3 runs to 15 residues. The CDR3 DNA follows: TGTGCCAGCAGCAAAGTTGAGGGTAGGGGCACTGAAGCTTTCTTT. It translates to CASSKVEGRGTEAFF.

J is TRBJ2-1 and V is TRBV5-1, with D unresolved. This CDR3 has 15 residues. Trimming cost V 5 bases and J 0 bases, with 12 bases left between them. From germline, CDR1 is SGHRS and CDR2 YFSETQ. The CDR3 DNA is TGCGCCAGCAGGTTTGAAGACACCTCCTACAATGAGCAGTTCTTC. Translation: CASRFEDTSYNEQFF.